What follows is one T cell receptor (beta chain) and its context. Its antigen specificity is not known. The input lacks base qualities; no much larger clone sits a single base away. PBMCs were isolated by Ficoll-Paque density gradient centrifugation. These data are taken from a study of T-cell memory formation after mild COVID-19 (dated by TCRdb to about 2021). With respect to the entire study: Most TCR sequence clusters were specific to one of the two donors. Longitudinal TCRalpha and TCRbeta repertoire sequencing tracked T-cell clones expanding and contracting after mild COVID-19 in two donors. Two young, previously healthy adult volunteers made up the cohort, one male and one female. General study outcomes and caveats: Contracting CD4+ clones were found mainly in CM and EM memory subsets, while CD8+ clones were enriched in EMRA. SARS-CoV-2 specificity of the second-wave clones peaking on day 37 was not confirmed. Balanced CD4/CD8 phenotypes were observed for clones contracting from day 15 to 85, whereas a bias towards CD4+ was observed for a second wave of clones expanding from day 15 to 37. Some responding clones were detected in pre-infection memory, which suggested that pre-existing cross-reactive memory T cells had joined the SARS-CoV-2 response. Only a couple of mild cases were covered in the study, and larger cohorts including severe cases with pre-infection samples were considered necessary.

Sequencing was carried out with an Illumina NovaSeq 6000. Using 5'RACE with constant-segment primers, TCRalpha and TCRbeta cDNA libraries were constructed, with sample barcodes and unique molecular identifiers added in the process. RNA was extracted from every sample with Trizol reagent. The libraries were amplified in two PCR steps, and the second step added a second sample barcode and Illumina TruSeq adapters. Libraries were sequenced on an Illumina NovaSeq with 2 x 150 bp paired-end reads. Processing in the source paper ran as follows. The reads were demultiplexed and collapsed into UMI-guided consensus sequences using migec v1.2.7. Using mixcr v2.1.11, the UMI consensuses were aligned to TRA and TRB V and J templates and assembled into clonotypes. A clonotype was counted as expanded or contracted only if both edgeR and NoisET called the change significant, with noise models trained on biological replicates. For edgeR calls, the cutoffs were a false discovery rate-adjusted p below 0.01 and a log2 fold-change threshold of 1. As an exploratory analysis of dynamics, max-normalized trajectories of the 1000 most abundant clonotypes were examined with PCA combined with hierarchical clustering. The CD4 or CD8 phenotype of responding clones was assigned using the separately sequenced CD4+ and CD8+ repertoires. Starting from the raw public reads, TCRdb applied fastp trimming at Q25, assembled clones with MiXCR and retained in-frame beta chains. When rows share a CDR3 protein, they turn into one entry using the most common DNA and genes. The V and J calls shown here were made by TCRdb, not taken from the authors' results. This sample has 450,000 to 650,000 distinct CDR3 sequences in its table, and roughly 18% of those were observed once. The biggest ten clones account for around 12% of the sample.

Trimming costs V 6 bases and J 3 bases, and their ends lie 12 bases apart. As encoded in the germline V gene (reference sequence), CDR1 is LNHNV while CDR2 is YYDKDF. The CDR3 starts with the cysteine, ends with the phenylalanine, and has 14 residues. The only DNA kept is the CDR3, 42 bases in frame from the first base. The V and J segments used are TRBV15 and TRBJ1-5; confidence is insufficient to name the D gene. Sequencing used PBMCs or a T cell subset sorted from them (not recorded which). This TCR was recovered from an adult woman who had mild COVID-19 (a few samples of this study predate the infection). The sample titles of this study are shuffled in the database, so cell type and time point are left out; the donor was told from shared clones. The CDR3 region: CATSLYSANQPQHF. The bases are TGTGCCACCAGTTTATACAGCGCCAATCAGCCCCAGCATTTT.